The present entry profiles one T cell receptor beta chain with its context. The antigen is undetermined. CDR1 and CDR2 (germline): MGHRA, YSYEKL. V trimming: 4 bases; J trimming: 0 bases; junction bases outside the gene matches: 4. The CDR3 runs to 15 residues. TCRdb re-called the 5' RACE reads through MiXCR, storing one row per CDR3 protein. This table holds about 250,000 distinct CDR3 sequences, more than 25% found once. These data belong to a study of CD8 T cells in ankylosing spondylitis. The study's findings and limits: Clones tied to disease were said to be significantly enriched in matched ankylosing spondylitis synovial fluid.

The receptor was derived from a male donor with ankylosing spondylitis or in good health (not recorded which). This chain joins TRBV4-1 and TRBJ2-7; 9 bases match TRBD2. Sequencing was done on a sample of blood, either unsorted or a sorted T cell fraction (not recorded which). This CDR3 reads CASSPTSGRSYEQYF. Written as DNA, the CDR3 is TGCGCCAGCAGCCCGACTAGCGGCCGCTCCTACGAGCAGTACTTC.